The subject of this entry is one T cell receptor (beta chain). Its antigen is currently unknown. The time point denotes: recipient sample about 28 days before transplant, after cytoreduction. Samples: about 28 days before transplant, then days 30, 100 and 180 after. The data stem from a study of T cell clonotyping in hematopoietic cell transplantation. Study background: Recipient samples before transplant were obtained post-cytoreduction.

Trimming removed 5 bases from V and 12 bases from J, with 11 bases in between. This CDR3 has 11 residues. Germline CDR1 and CDR2: SEHNR and FQNEAQ (reference sequence). Clones were sequenced by immunoSEQ multiplex PCR, and TCRdb holds only the in-frame ones, with some missing. The table records tens of thousands of clones, 90% to 96% of them present only once. The study's findings and limits: After transplant, recipient diversity fell while pathologically expanded clonotypes grew through day 180.

The clonotype was recovered from a woman aged 45 to 65 with acute myeloid leukemia. Some clones in this sample may be carry-over from other donors' samples. The sequences come from peripheral blood mononuclear cells, collected before stem cell transplant. The chain employs TRBV7-9 and TRBJ2-1, with a tentative D call TRBD2 (5 bases). The CDR3 protein is CASSRELWQFF. CDR3 DNA sequence: TGTGCCAGCAGCCGGGAATTGTGGCAGTTCTTC.